The 9 T cell receptor beta chains given below trace back to one sample, sequenced in a study of OX40 agonist ivuxolimab in advanced cancers. Library construction relied on the immunoSEQ multiplex PCR assay. TCRdb mirrors the immuneACCESS table, restricted to in-frame sequences. Some clones are absent from its copies; in checked studies, under half trace to an unresolved V gene, and the reason for the others is unknown. The sample table records around 50,000 clones; 60% to 85% of these occur just once. The ten biggest clones cover under 2% of the sample. The sequences come from CD4+ or CD8+ T cells sorted from blood, collected in a trial of the OX40 agonist ivuxolimab. These receptors were taken from an adult with an advanced solid tumor such as melanoma, head and neck, liver or kidney cancer.

This sequence joins TRBV6-1 and TRBJ1-3; the D gene is possibly TRBD1 (5 bases). Per germline, CDR1 MNHNS and CDR2 SASEGT. CDR3 length equals 16 residues. The V and J ends lost 0 bases and 4 bases respectively, with 13 bases between them. CDR3 sequence (DNA): TGTGCCAGCAGTGAAGCGCTCAAGGGGAGCGGAAACACCATATATTTT. Protein: CASSEALKGSGNTIYF.

The chain has TRBV6-1 and TRBJ1-1; the D is unclear. CDR1 and CDR2 from the germline V gene are MNHNS and SASEGT. The CDR3 extends over 15 amino acids. Trimming took 1 base from V and 3 from J, leaving 12 bases between them. CDR3 protein: CASSEVKGVYTEAFF. CDR3 DNA sequence: TGTGCCAGCAGTGAAGTAAAGGGAGTCTACACTGAAGCTTTCTTT.

The V gene is TRBV7-2, the J gene TRBJ2-7, with TRBD2 matching over 10 bases. CDR1 is SGHTA, CDR2 FQGNSA, per germline. With 6 bases clipped from V and 1 base from J, the junction kept 3 bases outside the gene matches. The CDR3 runs to 14 residues. The CDR3 here is CASRRTSGSYEQYF. CDR3 in DNA: TGTGCCAGCAGACGGACTAGCGGATCCTACGAGCAGTACTTC.

The rearrangement joins TRBV2 to TRBJ1-6, with D unclear. In germline, CDR1 is SNHLY, CDR2 FYNNEI. The germline V and J ends were trimmed by 6 bases and 13 bases, with 10 bases remaining between them. This CDR3 has 11 residues. This CDR3 reads CASRASIPLHF. In nucleotides, the CDR3 is TGTGCCAGCAGAGCTTCCATTCCCCTCCACTTT. The full variable domain, its missing parts supplied by reference TRBV2 and TRBJ1-6, is EPEVTQTPSHQVTQMGQEVILRCVPISNHLYFYWYRQILGQKVEFLVSFYNNEISEKSEIFDDQFSVERPDGSNFTLKIRSTKLEDSAMYFCASRASIPLHFGNGTRLTVT.

This clone was observed a few times. This rearrangement joins TRBV5-1 to TRBJ1-1; no reliable D call. The CDR3 runs to 16 residues. Germline CDR1 SGHRS, CDR2 YFSETQ. Trimming left V 1 base short and J 3 bases short, with 16 bases between. The CDR3 region is CASSLLPGGFDTEAFF. The CDR3 bases are TGCGCCAGCAGCTTGCTACCGGGAGGCTTCGACACTGAAGCTTTCTTT.

A note on this clone: Other DNA sequences within the sample encode an identical CDR3. V gene TRBV7-2 combines with J gene TRBJ1-1, with TRBD1 as a possible D gene (5 bases). Germline V gene data show CDR1 as SGHTA and CDR2 as FQGNSA. This CDR3 is built from 16 residues. Trimming took 5 bases from V and 0 from J, leaving 16 bases between them. The CDR3 sequence: CASSPSRGIMNTEAFF. CDR3 nucleotide sequence: TGTGCCAGCAGCCCGAGTAGGGGAATCATGAACACTGAAGCTTTCTTT.

The rearrangement uses TRBV6-9 and TRBJ1-5, with 7 bases identical to TRBD1. J was trimmed by 4 bases and V by 8 bases; bases with no gene match: 8. Germline CDR1 and CDR2: MNHGY and SVAAGI. There are 14 residues in the CDR3. CDR3 sequence: CASGTDRRNQPQHF. Written as DNA, the CDR3 is TGTGCCAGCGGAACGGACAGGAGAAATCAGCCCCAGCATTTT.

This clone was seen once. The V and J genes are TRBV7-9 and TRBJ2-2; D remains unclear. V was pared by 3 bases and J by 1 base, with 9 bases between. The length of the CDR3 is 15 residues. Germline loops: CDR1 SEHNR, CDR2 FQNEAQ (reference sequence). The CDR3 region is CASSFTPLNTGELFF. The CDR3 DNA sequence: TGTGCCAGCAGCTTCACACCCCTGAACACCGGGGAGCTGTTTTTT.

In this sample, this clone turned up a few times. The chain has TRBV18 and TRBJ1-1; D possibly corresponds to TRBD1 (5 bases). This CDR3 region has 14 residues. V lost 3 bases, J lost 2 bases, and 10 bases lay in between. Germline loops: CDR1 KGHSH, CDR2 LQKENI. The CDR3 DNA reads TGTGCCAGCTCACCTCAACAGGAAAACACTGAAGCTTTCTTT. Residues: CASSPQQENTEAFF.